The T cell receptor beta chain under discussion was sequenced for a study of radiation and T cells in renal cell carcinoma. Clones were read by immunoSEQ multiplex PCR, and TCRdb kept only the in-frame ones, dropping some. This sample has approximately 150,000 clones, with around four fifths found just once. Germline V CDR1 and CDR2: MGHDK, SYGVNS. V was clipped by 2 bases and J by 4 bases, with 6 bases between them. The CDR3 consists of 12 residues. The study, taken as a whole, reports: From baseline, blood top tumor clonotypes peaked at 2 weeks post-radiation. Without pretreatment biopsies, baseline tumor clonotype presence was undetermined.

This clone was detected once. Its antigen is unidentified. Time point described: baseline pretreatment blood. Sample treatment: 15 Gy SBRT to primary tumor, nephrectomy 4 weeks later. The sample in question was blood, obtained from a patient whose treatment included radiotherapy and nephrectomy. This sequence originates from a woman between 50 and 59 years old with renal cell carcinoma. This sequence joins TRBV25-1 and TRBJ2-7; D unresolved. The CDR3 protein is CASSEHTYEQYF. The CDR3 DNA reads TGTGCCAGCAGTGAACACACATACGAGCAGTACTTC.